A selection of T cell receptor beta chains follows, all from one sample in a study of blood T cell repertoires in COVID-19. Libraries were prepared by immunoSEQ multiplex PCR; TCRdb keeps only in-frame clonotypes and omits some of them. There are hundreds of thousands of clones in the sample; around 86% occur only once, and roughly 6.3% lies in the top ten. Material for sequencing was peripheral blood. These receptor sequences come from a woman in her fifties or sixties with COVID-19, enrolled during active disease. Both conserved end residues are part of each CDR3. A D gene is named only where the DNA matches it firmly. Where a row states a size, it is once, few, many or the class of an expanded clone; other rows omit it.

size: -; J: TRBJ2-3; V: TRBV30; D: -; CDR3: CAWSPTAGLRADTQYF; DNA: TGTGCCTGGAGCCCGACGGCGGGTTTAAGGGCAGATACGCAGTATTTT
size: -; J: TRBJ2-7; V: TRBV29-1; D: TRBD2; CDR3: CSVRTSGRDEQYF; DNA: TGCAGCGTACGGACTAGCGGGAGGGACGAGCAGTACTTC
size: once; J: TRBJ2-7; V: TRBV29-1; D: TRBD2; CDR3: CSVDYPKAGVYEQYF; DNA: TGCAGCGTTGATTACCCAAAGGCGGGAGTGTACGAGCAGTACTTC
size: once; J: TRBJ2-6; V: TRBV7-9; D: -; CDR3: CASGTRREELSGANVLTF; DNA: TGTGCCAGCGGCACGCGGCGGGAAGAATTGTCTGGGGCCAACGTCCTGACTTTC
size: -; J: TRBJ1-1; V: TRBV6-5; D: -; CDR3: CASSYSPTGITEAFF; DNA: TGTGCCAGCAGTTACTCGCCGACAGGTATAACTGAAGCTTTCTTT
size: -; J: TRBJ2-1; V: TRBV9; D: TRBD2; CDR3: CASSVGSSGASYNEQFF; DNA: TGTGCCAGCAGCGTAGGAAGTAGCGGGGCCTCCTACAATGAGCAGTTCTTC
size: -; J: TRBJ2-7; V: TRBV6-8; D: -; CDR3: CASSTQLSCEQYF; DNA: TGTGCCAGCAGTACACAGCTTTCCTGCGAGCAGTACTTC
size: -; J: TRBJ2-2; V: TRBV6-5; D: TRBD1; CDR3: CASISDRGGTGELFF; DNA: TGTGCCAGCATCTCCGACAGGGGGGGGACCGGGGAGCTGTTTTTT
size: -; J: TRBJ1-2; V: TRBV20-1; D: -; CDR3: CSARARNGYTF; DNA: TGCAGTGCCAGGGCCAGAAATGGCTACACCTTC
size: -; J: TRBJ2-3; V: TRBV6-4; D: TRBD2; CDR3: CASSDSASGSQPDTQYF; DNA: TGTGCCAGCAGTGACTCGGCTAGCGGGAGTCAGCCAGATACGCAGTATTTT
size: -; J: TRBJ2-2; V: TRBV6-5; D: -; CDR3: CASSPYRAGELFF; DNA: TGTGCCAGCAGCCCCTACAGGGCCGGGGAGCTGTTTTTT
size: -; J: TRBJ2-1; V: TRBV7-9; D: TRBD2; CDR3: CASSGPAGGSYNEQFF; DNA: TGTGCCAGCAGCGGACCAGCGGGAGGGTCCTACAATGAGCAGTTCTTC
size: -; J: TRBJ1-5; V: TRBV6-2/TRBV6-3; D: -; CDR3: CASSPPGGAGENQPQHF; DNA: TGTGCCAGCAGCCCACCTGGGGGGGCAGGGGAGAATCAGCCCCAGCATTTT
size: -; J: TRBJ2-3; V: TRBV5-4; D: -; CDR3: CASSLLGALSSTDTQYF; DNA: TGTGCCAGCAGCTTGCTGGGGGCCCTTTCTAGCACAGATACGCAGTATTTT
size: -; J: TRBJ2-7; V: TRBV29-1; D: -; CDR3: CSVEDGRGQSYEQYF; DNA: TGCAGCGTTGAAGATGGGCGGGGTCAGTCCTACGAGCAGTACTTC
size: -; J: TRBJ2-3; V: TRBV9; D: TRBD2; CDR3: CASSVVGSGRGSGDTQYF; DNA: TGTGCCAGCAGCGTAGTCGGTAGCGGGAGGGGATCTGGAGATACGCAGTATTTT
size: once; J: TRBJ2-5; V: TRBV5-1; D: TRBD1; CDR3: CASSRTGQETQYF; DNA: TGCGCCAGCAGCCGGACAGGGCAAGAGACCCAGTACTTC
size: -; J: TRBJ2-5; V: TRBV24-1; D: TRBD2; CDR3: CATSDLTPGGETQYF; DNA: TGTGCCACCAGTGATTTGACACCCGGGGGGGAGACCCAGTACTTC
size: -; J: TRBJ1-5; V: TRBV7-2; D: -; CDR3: CASSLDSRGQPQHF; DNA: TGTGCCAGCAGCTTAGACTCGCGGGGTCAGCCCCAGCATTTT
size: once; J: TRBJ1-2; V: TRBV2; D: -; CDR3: CASSVFQGNYGYTF; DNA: TGTGCCAGCAGTGTTTTCCAGGGCAACTATGGCTACACCTTC
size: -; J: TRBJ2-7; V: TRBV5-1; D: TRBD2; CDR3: CASSEVAGTYEQYF; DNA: TGCGCCAGCAGCGAAGTAGCGGGGACCTACGAGCAGTACTTC
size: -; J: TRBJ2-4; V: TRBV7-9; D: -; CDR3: CASSLLQAQRVKNIQYF; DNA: TGTGCCAGCAGCTTATTACAGGCCCAAAGGGTGAAAAACATTCAGTACTTC
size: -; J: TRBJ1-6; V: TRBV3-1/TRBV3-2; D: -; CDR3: CASSQAGVTSLHF; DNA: TGTGCCAGCAGCCAGGCAGGCGTAACATCCCTCCACTTT
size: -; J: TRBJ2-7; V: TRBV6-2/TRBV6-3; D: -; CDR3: CASSKGDPVIYEQYF; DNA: TGTGCCAGCAGCAAGGGGGATCCAGTAATCTACGAGCAGTACTTC
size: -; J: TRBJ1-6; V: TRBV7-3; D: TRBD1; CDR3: CASSPQGQSNSPLHF; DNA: TGTGCCAGCAGCCCCCAGGGACAGAGCAATTCACCCCTCCACTTT
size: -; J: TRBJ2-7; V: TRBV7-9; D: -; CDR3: CASSLVPTDPYEQYF; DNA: TGTGCCAGCAGCTTAGTCCCCACAGATCCCTACGAGCAGTACTTC
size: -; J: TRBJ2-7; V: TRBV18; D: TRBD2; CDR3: CASSGREGSLSYEQYF; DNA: TGTGCCAGCTCAGGTCGGGAGGGCAGCCTCTCCTACGAGCAGTACTTC
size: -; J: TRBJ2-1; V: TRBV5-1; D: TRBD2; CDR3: CASSLSGGDEQFF; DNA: TGCGCCAGCAGCTTGTCGGGGGGTGATGAGCAGTTCTTC
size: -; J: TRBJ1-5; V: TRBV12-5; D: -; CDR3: CASGLDTVQPQHF; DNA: TGTGCTAGTGGTTTGGATACAGTACAGCCCCAGCATTTT
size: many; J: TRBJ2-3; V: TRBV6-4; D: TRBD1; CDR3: CASSDLTGGTDTQYF; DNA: TGTGCCAGCAGCGACCTGACAGGGGGGACAGATACGCAGTATTTT
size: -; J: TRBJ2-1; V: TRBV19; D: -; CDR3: CASRDLPNEQFF; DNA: TGTGCCAGTCGGGATCTTCCCAATGAGCAGTTCTTC
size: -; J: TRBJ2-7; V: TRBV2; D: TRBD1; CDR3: CASRTDRGSEQYF; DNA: TGTGCCAGCAGAACAGACAGGGGGTCCGAGCAGTACTTC
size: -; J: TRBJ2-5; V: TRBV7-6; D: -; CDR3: CASSLAAETQYF; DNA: TGTGCCAGCAGCTTAGCTGCGGAGACCCAGTACTTC
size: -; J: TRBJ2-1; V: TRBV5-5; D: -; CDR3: CASSPVGSTSRNNEQFF; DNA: TGTGCCAGCAGCCCGGTGGGTTCGACTAGTAGAAACAATGAGCAGTTCTTC
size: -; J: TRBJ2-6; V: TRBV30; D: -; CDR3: CAWTRGSGANVLTF; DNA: TGTGCCTGGACAAGGGGGTCTGGGGCCAACGTCCTGACTTTC
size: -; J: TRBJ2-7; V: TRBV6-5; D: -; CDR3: CASTKGLYYYEQYF; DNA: TGTGCCAGCACCAAGGGACTCTACTACTACGAGCAGTACTTC
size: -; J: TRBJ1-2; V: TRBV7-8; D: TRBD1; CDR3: CASSRRDRDYGYTF; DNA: TGTGCCAGCAGCCGGAGGGACAGGGACTATGGCTACACCTTC
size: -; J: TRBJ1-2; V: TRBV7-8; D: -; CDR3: CASSPAQGRSNYGYTF; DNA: TGTGCCAGCAGCCCAGCGCAGGGTCGTTCTAACTATGGCTACACCTTC
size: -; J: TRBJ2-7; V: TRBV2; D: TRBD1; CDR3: CASSRTGQGEQYF; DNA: TGTGCCAGCAGTCGGACAGGCCAAGGCGAGCAGTACTTC
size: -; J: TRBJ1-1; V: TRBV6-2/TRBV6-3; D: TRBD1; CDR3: CASSLGQGEAFF; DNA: TGTGCCAGCAGTCTCGGACAGGGGGAAGCTTTCTTT
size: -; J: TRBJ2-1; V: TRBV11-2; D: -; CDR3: CASSFNTGSEQFF; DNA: TGTGCCAGCAGCTTTAATACAGGGTCCGAGCAGTTCTTC
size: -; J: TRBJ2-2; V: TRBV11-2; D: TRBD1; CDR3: CASSPGTGGGRRTGELFF; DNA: TGTGCCAGCAGCCCCGGGACAGGGGGCGGTAGGAGAACCGGGGAGCTGTTTTTT
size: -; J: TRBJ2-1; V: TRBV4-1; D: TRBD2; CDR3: CASSQEQAGPYNEQFF; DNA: TGCGCCAGCAGCCAAGAACAAGCGGGACCCTACAATGAGCAGTTCTTC
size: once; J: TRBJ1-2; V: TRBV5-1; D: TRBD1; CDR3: CASSSSSGTANYGYTF; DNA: TGCGCCAGCAGCTCGTCCTCCGGGACAGCTAACTATGGCTACACCTTC
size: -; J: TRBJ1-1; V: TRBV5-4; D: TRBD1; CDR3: CASSRQGVTEAFF; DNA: TGTGCCAGCAGCAGACAGGGAGTGACTGAAGCTTTCTTT
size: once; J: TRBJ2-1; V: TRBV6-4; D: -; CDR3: CASRGDEQFF; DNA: TGTGCCAGCAGAGGAGATGAGCAGTTCTTC
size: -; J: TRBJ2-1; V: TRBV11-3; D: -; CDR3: CASSFRDEQFF; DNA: TGTGCCAGCAGCTTCAGGGATGAGCAGTTCTTC
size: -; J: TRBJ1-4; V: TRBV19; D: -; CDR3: CASRIRVGGATNEKLFF; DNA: TGTGCCAGTAGGATCAGGGTCGGCGGGGCAACTAATGAAAAACTGTTTTTT
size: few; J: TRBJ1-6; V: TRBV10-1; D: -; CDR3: CASKERAYNSPLHF; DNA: TGCGCCAGCAAAGAGAGGGCGTATAATTCACCCCTCCACTTT
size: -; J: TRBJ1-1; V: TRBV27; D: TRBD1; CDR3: CASSSRQGRGTEAFF; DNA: TGTGCCAGCAGTTCTCGACAGGGGCGGGGCACTGAAGCTTTCTTT
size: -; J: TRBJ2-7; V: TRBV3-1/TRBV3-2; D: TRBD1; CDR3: CASSQPGTGSYEQYF; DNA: TGTGCCAGCAGCCAACCCGGGACAGGATCCTACGAGCAGTACTTC
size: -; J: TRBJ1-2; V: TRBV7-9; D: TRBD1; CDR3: CASSQDRVNYGYTF; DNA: TGTGCCAGCAGCCAGGACAGGGTAAACTATGGCTACACCTTC
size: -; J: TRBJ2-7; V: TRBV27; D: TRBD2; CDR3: CASSLSGLSSYEQYF; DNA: TGTGCCAGCAGTTTATCGGGACTAAGCTCCTACGAGCAGTACTTC
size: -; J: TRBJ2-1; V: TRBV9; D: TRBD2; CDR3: CASSVGLAGDGGNEQFF; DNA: TGTGCCAGCAGCGTAGGGCTAGCGGGAGACGGAGGCAATGAGCAGTTCTTC